This TCR beta chain was identified during a study of cytomegalovirus exposure and HLA in healthy donors. Findings and limits, study-wide: As a later analysis revealed, most CMV-associated TCR beta chains appeared HLA-restricted. TCR beta V- and J-gene trimming, according to a later analysis, was linked to a missense DCLRE1C variant. Among the CMV-associated chains, three were confirmed in vitro as specific for CMV antigens.

Sampled while nominally healthy, donors likely had unrecorded immune exposures. Regarding this clone: Antigen unknown.

13 Jbeta primers and 60 Vbeta primers were used for the PCR. Clones were sequenced by immunoSEQ multiplex PCR, and TCRdb holds only the in-frame ones, with some missing. The sample contains some 120,000 clones, about 73% of which appear only once. The clonotype was recovered from a middle-aged woman in good health and CMV-seropositive. Source material: PBMCs.

CDR3 loop: CASSFRRPTGGGTLHF. The CDR3 bases are TGTGCCAGCAGTTTTCGTCGACCTACAGGGGGCGGGACCCTCCACTTT. This chain connects TRBV27 to TRBJ1-6, with TRBD1 matching 9 bases. The germline V gene encodes CDR1 MNHEY and CDR2 SMNVEV (reference sequence). V was clipped by 3 bases and J by 14 bases; unmatched bases: 14. This CDR3 has 16 residues.